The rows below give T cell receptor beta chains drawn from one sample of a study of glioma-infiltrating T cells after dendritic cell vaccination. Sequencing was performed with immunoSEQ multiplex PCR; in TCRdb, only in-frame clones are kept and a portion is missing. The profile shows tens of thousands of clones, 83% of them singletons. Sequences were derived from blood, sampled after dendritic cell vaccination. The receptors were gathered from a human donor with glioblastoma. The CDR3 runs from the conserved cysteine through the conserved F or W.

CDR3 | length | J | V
CASSERARSYGYTF | 14 | TRBJ1-2 | TRBV2
CASSDGGAGNTDTQYF | 16 | TRBJ2-3 | TRBV25-1
CASSDEGVTRYEQYF | 15 | TRBJ2-7 | TRBV6-1
CASSDVEDTEAFF | 13 | TRBJ1-1 | TRBV6-1
CAISESDSTEAFF | 13 | TRBJ1-1 | TRBV10-3
CASRGQGYYGYTF | 13 | TRBJ1-2 | TRBV2
CASSQDSRKYF | 11 | TRBJ1-3 | TRBV18
CASSLEQNTGELFF | 14 | TRBJ2-2 | TRBV7-2
CASSSRQGAYEQYF | 14 | TRBJ2-7 | TRBV19
CSVEDQETGGPYEQYF | 16 | TRBJ2-7 | TRBV29-1
CASSLGGVSTDTQYF | 15 | TRBJ2-3 | TRBV5-1
CASSFSPGTNEKLFF | 15 | TRBJ1-4 | TRBV5-4
CASSPEGARYTEAFF | 15 | TRBJ1-1 | TRBV18
CSVEVTGDTQYF | 12 | TRBJ2-3 | TRBV29-1
CATRDFSSPLHF | 12 | TRBJ1-6 | TRBV2
CASSREAGGYTF | 12 | TRBJ1-2 | TRBV5-8
CASSLVRAPEDTLHF | 15 | TRBJ1-6 | TRBV7-9
CASSEADSQYSNQPQHF | 17 | TRBJ1-5 | TRBV2
CASGMGEGTSYEQYF | 15 | TRBJ2-7 | TRBV7-2
CSVSEANTGELFF | 13 | TRBJ2-2 | TRBV29-1
CASSQDPLDRVNTEAFF | 17 | TRBJ1-1 | TRBV4-1
CASSSSPDPWRPSYEQYF | 18 | TRBJ2-7 | TRBV7-8
CASTEGNQPQHF | 12 | TRBJ1-5 | TRBV2
CASSLATSGGETQYF | 15 | TRBJ2-5 | TRBV7-9
CATSRNRRGETQYF | 14 | TRBJ2-5 | TRBV15
CASSAGYITTDTQYF | 15 | TRBJ2-3 | TRBV5-4
CASNKDRGGQPQHF | 14 | TRBJ1-5 | TRBV6-5
CASSGGQHSNQPQHF | 15 | TRBJ1-5 | TRBV19
CASRESFDQPQHF | 13 | TRBJ1-5 | TRBV6-5
CASSKSNPARGGRTGELFF | 19 | TRBJ2-2 | TRBV21-1
CASSPVLTDGKTQYF | 15 | TRBJ2-5 | TRBV18
CASSVSPSGTTYGYTF | 16 | TRBJ1-2 | TRBV9
CAISTEVNTEAFF | 13 | TRBJ1-1 | TRBV10-3
CASSLMKQRGEETQYF | 16 | TRBJ2-5 | TRBV5-4
CASSINSGTGGETQYF | 16 | TRBJ2-5 | TRBV5-1
CASSPQDQETQYF | 13 | TRBJ2-5 | TRBV18
CASSLVPIQETQYF | 14 | TRBJ2-5 | TRBV7-6
CASSPPGQGINYGYTF | 16 | TRBJ1-2 | TRBV9